The 8 T cell receptor beta chains given below trace back to one sample, sequenced in a study of PD-1 blockade in classical Hodgkin lymphoma. Relapse after autologous stem cell transplantation occurred in every patient, and brentuximab vedotin exposure varied. Sequencing was performed with immunoSEQ multiplex PCR; in TCRdb, only in-frame clones are kept and a portion is missing. The sample shows tens of thousands of clones, around 81% of them seen only once. Here the sequenced sample was peripheral blood mononuclear cells (PBMCs), taken before the second cycle of nivolumab. These receptors originate from a human donor with classical Hodgkin lymphoma.

The chain carries TRBV23-1 and TRBJ1-2; TRBD1 might be the D (6 bases). TRBV23-1 is reported as an ORF; its role is uncertain. V was pared by 9 bases and J by 4 bases, with 21 bases between. The CDR3 loop spans 15 amino acids. The CDR3 spells CARGLRGQYLYGYTF. The CDR3 DNA reads as TGCGCCAGGGGCCTACGAGGACAGTACCTCTATGGCTACACCTTC.

This clone occurred a few times. CDR3: CASSQDGTGVREQYF. In DNA form, the CDR3 reads TGCGCCAGCAGCCAAGATGGCACAGGGGTACGAGAGCAGTACTTC. The J gene is TRBJ2-7, the V gene TRBV4-3, with 7 bases identical to TRBD1. Germline lookup yields CDR1 LGHNA and CDR2 YSLEER. V gave up 0 bases and J gave up 7 bases; unmatched junction bases: 9. The CDR3 length is 15 residues.

This clone was counted a single time. V is TRBV9 and J is TRBJ2-1, with 8 bases matching TRBD2. Germline V gene data show CDR1 as SGDLS and CDR2 as YYNGEE. The CDR3 loop spans 16 amino acids. V lost 4 bases to trimming and J lost 0 bases; unmatched junction nucleotides: 6. The CDR3 DNA reads TGTGCCAGCAGCCCAACCGGGACTAGCTCCTACAATGAGCAGTTCTTC. Its translation is CASSPTGTSSYNEQFF.

The chain couples TRBV7-8 to TRBJ2-1; 9 bases map to TRBD2. There are 17 residues in the CDR3. V lost 1 base and J lost 2; bases outside the gene matches: 6. The germline V gene encodes CDR1 SGHVS and CDR2 FQNEAQ. The CDR3 protein is CASSLERREGAYNEQFF. CDR3 coding DNA: TGTGCCAGCAGCTTAGAGAGGCGGGAGGGGGCCTACAATGAGCAGTTCTTC.

This clone occurred a few times. CDR3 nucleotide sequence: TGCGCCAGCAGCCAGTACACCCTTCTAGCGGGGGGGTACCAAGAGACCCAGTACTTC. It specifies CASSQYTLLAGGYQETQYF. The chain carries TRBV4-3 and TRBJ2-5; 12 bases align to TRBD2. The V and J ends lost 3 bases and 0 bases, in that order; junction bases with no gene match: 11. This CDR3 is 19 amino acids long. Germline V gene data show CDR1 as LGHNA and CDR2 as YSLEER.

The rearrangement joins TRBV21-1 to TRBJ2-6; the listed D gene, TRBD2, was not tested against the DNA. TRBV21-1 counts as a pseudogene. The CDR3 runs 16 residues. CDR3 protein: CASSAGEGPGANVLTF. CDR3 bases: TGTGCCAGCAGCGCTGGGGAGGGGCCTGGGGCCAACGTCCTGACTTTC.

The CDR3 here is CASSQGSPNTEAFF. The DNA of the CDR3 is TGTGCCAGCTCACAGGGGTCGCCAAACACTGAAGCTTTCTTT. The chain is built from TRBV18 and TRBJ1-1; perhaps TRBD1 as D (5 bases). Germline V CDR1 and CDR2: KGHSH, LQKENI. The V gene lost 4 bases and the J gene lost 2 bases, with 11 bases spanning the gap. CDR3 size: 14 residues.

V usage is TRBV6-6 and J usage is TRBJ2-7; a possible D gene is TRBD1 (6 bases). V was shortened by 10 bases and J by 1 base, with 11 bases between the two germline ends. This CDR3 is 12 amino acids long. Germline-derived CDR1 and CDR2 are MNHNY and SVGAGI (reference sequence). The CDR3 reads CATRGTSYEQYF. The CDR3 DNA reads as TGTGCCACCAGAGGGACATCCTACGAGCAGTACTTC.